The source of this T cell receptor (beta chain) is a study of T cell responses to AZD1222 COVID-19 vaccine. Regarding the study as a whole: Epitopes outside B.1.351 and B.1.1.7 mutated regions reportedly drew nearly half of spike TCRs.

On this clone: Its antigen is unknown.

Measured with immunoSEQ multiplex PCR; TCRdb has only the in-frame clones, and not every one. The table lists approximately 140,000 clones, roughly 89% of them singletons. Germline lookup yields CDR1 SGHTA and CDR2 FQGNSA. The V gene lost 4 bases and the J gene lost 6 bases, with 18 bases spanning the gap. This CDR3 spans 15 amino acids. The specimen was peripheral blood, collected 28 days after the second AZD1222 dose. This rearrangement joins TRBV7-2 to TRBJ1-2, with D perhaps TRBD1 (6 bases). The origin of this receptor is an adult who received the AZD1222 COVID-19 vaccine. CDR3 nucleotide sequence: TGTGCCAGCAGCTCTACCAGGGGAACGCCCCATGGCTACACCTTC. It codes for CASSSTRGTPHGYTF.